The 31 T cell receptor beta chains reported below all come from one sample, sequenced in a study of blood T cell repertoires in COVID-19. Generated by immunoSEQ multiplex PCR, the TCRdb table keeps only in-frame clones and is missing some. The sample holds fewer than 250,000 clones; 83% are singletons and the top ten take roughly 5.5%. The sample comprised peripheral blood. The receptors come from a human donor in a cohort sampled during active COVID-19.

The chain employs TRBV2 and TRBJ2-7, with a possible D match to TRBD2 (5 bases). Germline V lookup: CDR1 SNHLY, CDR2 FYNNEI. The CDR3 sequence is 13 residues long. V shed 4 bases and J shed 3 bases, with 10 bases lying between them. The DNA of the CDR3 is TGTGCCAGCAGTGGGGCCCGGGGCTACGAGCAGTACTTC. Translating it yields CASSGARGYEQYF.

This rearrangement joins TRBV18 to TRBJ2-1; 7 positions match TRBD1. J gave up 6 bases and V 3 bases, and 14 bases lay outside the gene matches. CDR3 length: 17 amino acids. Per germline, CDR1 KGHSH and CDR2 LQKENI. CDR3 DNA: TGTGCCAGCTCACCCCCCAGGGGGATCAACCCTGCCAATGAGCAGTTCTTC. Its protein product is CASSPPRGINPANEQFF.

This clone came up once. The V call is TRBV24-1, the J call TRBJ2-7; 7 bases map to TRBD1. The ends lost 10 bases at V and 3 bases at J; junction bases unmatched: 23. The length of the CDR3 is 18 residues. Looked up from germline, CDR1 is KGHDR and CDR2 is SFDVKD. CDR3 DNA sequence: TGTGCCACTCCCCACCGGGACAGTGAGCCCGTTCGAGACTACGAGCAGTACTTC. Protein product: CATPHRDSEPVRDYEQYF.

The chain combines TRBV5-1 with TRBJ2-2, with no clear D. V dropped 7 bases and J dropped 2 bases, with 12 bases sitting between them. The CDR3 sequence is 14 residues long. In germline, CDR1 is SGHRS, CDR2 YFSETQ. Here the CDR3 DNA reads TGCGCCAGCCGAGAAGGAGCTAACACCGGGGAGCTGTTTTTT. Its protein is CASREGANTGELFF. Full variable domain (outside the CDR3, taken from reference TRBV5-1 and TRBJ2-2): KAGVTQTPRYLIKTRGQQVTLSCSPISGHRSVSWYQQTPGQGLQFLFEYFSETQRNKGNFPGRFSGRQFSNSRSEMNVSTLELGDSALYLCASREGANTGELFFGEGSRLTVL.

This clone was detected only once. The DNA for the CDR3 is TGTGCCAGCTCACCAATTCCGGGAGCCTACGAGCAGTACTTC. Residues: CASSPIPGAYEQYF. This chain connects TRBV18 to TRBJ2-7, with D tentatively TRBD2 (6 bases). There are 14 residues in the CDR3. From germline, CDR1 is KGHSH and CDR2 LQKENI. V was clipped by 2 bases and J by 2 bases, with 10 bases between them.

This chain uses TRBV6-5 with TRBJ2-6; TRBD1 matches at 7 bases. Unmatched junction bases numbered 5, after V lost 4 bases and J lost 2 bases. Germline loops: CDR1 MNHEY, CDR2 SVGAGI. The CDR3 contains 16 residues. The CDR3 nucleotides read TGTGCCAGCAGTTTTGAGGGGGCCGCTGGGGCCAACGTCCTGACTTTC. Translated: CASSFEGAAGANVLTF.

The chain combines TRBV5-1 with TRBJ2-4; TRBD1 matches 8 bases. V was pared by 0 bases and J by 9 bases, with 5 bases of the junction left unmatched. Germline CDR1 reads SGHRS; CDR2 reads YFSETQ. The CDR3 covers 14 residues. The CDR3 nucleotides read TGCGCCAGCAGCTTGGCCACAGGGGGAGGCATTCAGTACTTC. Amino acid sequence: CASSLATGGGIQYF.

The V call is TRBV7-8, the J call TRBJ2-7; the D gene is possibly TRBD2 (6 bases). The CDR3 runs 15 residues. Germline V gives CDR1 SGHVS, CDR2 FQNEAQ. The V gene lost 0 bases and the J gene lost 2 bases, with 11 bases spanning the gap. The CDR3 DNA follows: TGTGCCAGCAGCTTAGCGGAGGGGCCCACCTACGAGCAGTACTTC. Translated: CASSLAEGPTYEQYF.

CDR3 region: CASSKTGNSEQFF. In DNA, the CDR3 is TGTGCCAGCAGCAAGACAGGTAACAGTGAGCAGTTCTTC. V is TRBV6-5 and J is TRBJ2-1; TRBD1 might be the D (6 bases). The V gene lost 6 bases and the J gene lost 9 bases, with 15 bases spanning the gap. The length of the CDR3 is 13 residues. CDR1 MNHEY and CDR2 SVGAGI come from the germline V gene.

With regard to this clone: Its ends do not fully match the called genes, so a read error is possible. The chain carries TRBV7-7 and TRBJ1-3; 9 nucleotides line up with TRBD1. Germline values: CDR1 SSHAT, CDR2 FNYEAQ (reference sequence). CDR3 size: 15 residues. The CDR3 protein is CASSLDRGEENTIYF. The CDR3 coding sequence is TGTGCTAGCAGCCTGGACAGGGGAGAGGAAAACACCATATATTTT. Full variable domain (rest looked up from reference TRBV7-7 and TRBJ1-3): GAGVSQSPRYKVTKRGQDVTLRCDPISSHATLYWYQQALGQGPEFLTYFNYEAQPDKSGLPSDRFSAERPEGSISTLTIQRTEQRDSAMYRCASSLDRGEENTIYFGEGSWLTVV.

The gene calls are TRBV7-3 and TRBJ2-1; 12 positions match TRBD2. V lost 4 bases, J lost 2 bases, and 3 bases stayed unmatched. The germline V gene encodes CDR1 SGHTA and CDR2 FQGTGA. The CDR3 consists of 16 residues. The CDR3 reads CASSSGLAGAYNEQFF. Written as DNA, the CDR3 is TGTGCCAGCAGCTCGGGACTAGCGGGCGCCTACAATGAGCAGTTCTTC.

The V gene is TRBV14, the J gene TRBJ2-5; D is possibly TRBD1 (6 bases). CDR1 and CDR2 from the germline V gene are SGHDN and FVKESK. With 4 bases removed from V and 3 bases from J, the gap between germline ends came to 18 bases. CDR3 size: 16 residues. CDR3: CASSPTRTGYKETQYF. CDR3 bases: TGTGCCAGCAGCCCGACACGCACAGGGTACAAAGAGACCCAGTACTTC.

This clone was detected only once. Other nucleotide sequences from this sample produce the same CDR3. This chain links TRBV30 with TRBJ1-1, with a possible D match to TRBD1 (5 bases). Between the trimmed V and J ends, which lost 5 bases and 2 bases, there was a span of 6 bases. Germline V gene lookup returns CDR1 GTSNPN and CDR2 SVGIG (reference sequence). The CDR3 sequence is 11 residues long. The CDR3 sequence is CAWQGNTEAFF. CDR3 DNA: TGTGCCTGGCAGGGAAACACTGAAGCTTTCTTT.

This chain uses TRBV5-4 with TRBJ2-7, with TRBD2 identical over 7 bases. The V gene's germline CDR1 is SGHNT and CDR2 YYREEE (reference sequence). J gave up 2 bases and V 4 bases, and 9 bases lay outside the gene matches. The CDR3 has 15 amino acids. CDR3 residues: CASSLASTSTYEQYF. CDR3 coding DNA: TGTGCCAGCAGCCTCGCGTCGACTAGCACCTACGAGCAGTACTTC. Using reference TRBV5-4 and TRBJ2-7 for the parts outside the CDR3, the full variable domain is ETGVTQSPTHLIKTRGQQVTLRCSSQSGHNTVSWYQQALGQGPQFIFQYYREEENGRGNFPPRFSGLQFPNYSSELNVNALELDDSALYLCASSLASTSTYEQYFGPGTRLTVT.

This rearrangement joins TRBV10-1 to TRBJ2-2, with TRBD1 matching 11 bases. The V segment lost 4 bases and the J segment 6 bases; nucleotides outside the gene matches: 4. The CDR3 contains 15 residues. Per germline, CDR1 WNHNN and CDR2 SYGVQD (reference sequence). The CDR3 here is CASSAPGQGAGELFF. The CDR3, as DNA: TGCGCCAGCAGTGCCCCGGGACAGGGGGCCGGGGAGCTGTTTTTT.

The rearrangement uses TRBV27 and TRBJ1-6, with D perhaps matching TRBD1 (6 bases). This CDR3 has 13 amino acids. Germline lookup yields CDR1 MNHEY and CDR2 SMNVEV (reference sequence). Trimming removed 6 bases from V and 9 bases from J, with 12 bases in between. The CDR3 nucleotides read TGTGCCAGCAGGCTAAACAGGGTTTCACCCCTCCACTTT. Its translation is CASRLNRVSPLHF.

The chain has TRBV27 and TRBJ2-2, with 8 nucleotides matching TRBD1. The CDR3 has 16 residues. The germline gives CDR1 MNHEY, CDR2 SMNVEV (reference sequence). After removal of 6 bases from V and 0 bases from J, the junction contained 6 bases not matched to a gene. This chain's CDR3 is CASSSQGGPNTGELFF. CDR3 nucleotide sequence: TGTGCCAGCAGCTCACAGGGGGGCCCGAACACCGGGGAGCTGTTTTTT.

The CDR3 region is CASSQDRGSYEQYF. CDR3 sequence (DNA): TGTGCCAGCAGCCAGGACAGGGGCTCCTACGAGCAGTACTTC. The rearrangement joins TRBV27 to TRBJ2-7, with 9 positions matching TRBD1. Trimming took 6 bases from V and 0 from J; bases not matched to a gene: 3. The CDR3 runs to 14 residues. CDR1 and CDR2 from the germline V gene are MNHEY and SMNVEV (reference sequence).

The chain couples TRBV5-1 to TRBJ1-3; 7 bases are a match to TRBD1. Germline values: CDR1 SGHRS, CDR2 YFSETQ. J lost 2 bases, V lost 4 bases, and 15 bases had no gene match. The length of the CDR3 is 18 residues. CDR3 DNA sequence: TGCGCCAGCAGCGTCGGGACAGCCGGATCATTGCCTGGAAACACCATATATTTT. Amino acids: CASSVGTAGSLPGNTIYF.

This clone was seen many times. The chain employs TRBV28 and TRBJ1-5; the D gene is possibly TRBD1 (6 bases). This CDR3 has 15 residues. V dropped 5 bases and J dropped 2 bases, with 13 bases sitting between them. Germline lookup yields CDR1 MDHEN and CDR2 SYDVKM. CDR3 nucleotides: TGTGCCAGCAGTCCGCCCGGACAGCGCAATCAGCCCCAGCATTTT. Protein product: CASSPPGQRNQPQHF.

This chain links TRBV7-2 with TRBJ1-4; perhaps TRBD1 as D (6 bases). This CDR3 is built from 15 residues. From germline, CDR1 is SGHTA and CDR2 FQGNSA. V was shortened by 5 bases and J by 5 bases, with 15 bases between the two germline ends. The CDR3 spells CASSPGQTSNEKLFF. CDR3 DNA: TGTGCCAGCAGCCCTGGACAGACCTCGAATGAAAAACTGTTTTTT.

This clone was observed a single time. The V call is TRBV11-2, the J call TRBJ2-3; TRBD2 agrees at 7 bases. Trimming cost V 3 bases and J 4 bases; bases outside gene matches: 7. Germline V gene data show CDR1 as SGHAT and CDR2 as FQNNGV. The CDR3 sequence is 15 residues long. The CDR3 DNA sequence: TGTGCCAGCAGCTTCCGCGGGAGAACCGCAGATACGCAGTATTTT. Its protein is CASSFRGRTADTQYF.

This clone came up a few times. V usage is TRBV6-1 and J usage is TRBJ2-7; unclear D gene. Germline V lookup: CDR1 MNHNS, CDR2 SASEGT. The germline V and J ends were trimmed by 0 bases and 3 bases, with 15 bases remaining between them. The CDR3 is made up of 16 amino acids. CDR3 region: CASSEAFRSTVYEQYF. CDR3 in DNA: TGTGCCAGCAGTGAAGCTTTCCGATCTACTGTCTACGAGCAGTACTTC.

The chain is built from TRBV19 and TRBJ2-7; 10 bases agree with TRBD1. V gave up 4 bases and J gave up 5 bases; unmatched junction bases: 8. This CDR3 is 15 amino acids long. CDR1 LNHDA and CDR2 SQIVND come from the germline V gene (reference sequence). The CDR3 nucleotides are TGTGCCAGTAGTACAAGGGACAGGGGTTCCGACGAGCAGTACTTC. Its translation is CASSTRDRGSDEQYF.

This clone was observed once. The CDR3 region has the DNA TGCGCCAGCAGCTTTTATGAGGGCGGCACTGAAGCTTTCTTT. Residues: CASSFYEGGTEAFF. The gene calls are TRBV5-1 and TRBJ1-1; D gene ambiguous. Deletions cut 2 bases from V and 4 bases from J, with 12 bases between. CDR1 and CDR2 (germline): SGHRS, YFSETQ. This CDR3 spans 14 amino acids.

This clone was recorded only once. In DNA form, the CDR3 reads TGCGCCAGCAGTCAGTCCCAAAGAGGGACAGGCCGCACCGGGGAGCTGTTTTTT. Translation gives CASSQSQRGTGRTGELFF. The V call is TRBV23-1, the J call TRBJ2-2; 8 nucleotides agree with TRBD1. TRBV23-1 falls under the ORF class, with uncertain function. The ends lost 3 bases at V and 4 bases at J; junction bases unmatched: 13. The CDR3 spans 18 residues.

The J gene is TRBJ2-1, the V gene TRBV3-1 (or the pseudogene TRBV3-2); 14 nucleotides agree with TRBD2. Germline lookup yields CDR1 LGHDT and CDR2 YNNKEL (reference sequence). The V gene end was trimmed by 0 bases and the J gene end by 10 bases; junction bases not matched to a gene: 2. This CDR3 spans 15 amino acids. Written as DNA, the CDR3 is TGTGCCAGCAGCCAAGAGGGGACTAGCGGGGGCGAGCAGTTCTTC. Residues: CASSQEGTSGGEQFF.

The chain carries TRBV28 and TRBJ1-5; no definite D call. This CDR3 is built from 13 residues. Germline CDR1 MDHEN, CDR2 SYDVKM. The germline V and J ends were trimmed by 2 bases and 6 bases, with 8 bases remaining between them. The CDR3 sequence is CASSLPLLQPQHF. CDR3 nucleotide sequence: TGTGCCAGCAGTTTACCCCTCCTTCAGCCCCAGCATTTT.

The rearrangement joins TRBV7-6 to TRBJ1-1; D gene ambiguous. CDR3 length equals 15 residues. Deletions cut 4 bases from V and 5 bases from J, with 17 bases between. The germline gives CDR1 SGHVS, CDR2 FNYEAQ. The CDR3 spells CASSSLRGSWTEAFF. The DNA for the CDR3 is TGTGCCAGCAGCTCGCTTAGAGGTAGTTGGACTGAAGCTTTCTTT. Based on the CDR3 plus reference TRBV7-6 and TRBJ1-1, the full variable domain is GAGVSQSPRYKVTKRGQDVALRCDPISGHVSLYWYRQALGQGPEFLTYFNYEAQQDKSGLPNDRFSAERPEGSISTLTIQRTEQRDSAMYRCASSSLRGSWTEAFFGQGTRLTVV.

The rearrangement links TRBV2 to TRBJ1-4; D is unclear. Germline assignment: CDR1 SNHLY and CDR2 FYNNEI. The CDR3 is 14 residues long. The germline V and J ends were trimmed by 7 bases and 3 bases, with 12 bases remaining between them. The CDR3 region is CASIVGRPNEKLFF. Here the CDR3 DNA reads TGTGCCAGCATCGTAGGGAGGCCTAATGAAAAACTGTTTTTT.

The chain carries TRBV5-1 and TRBJ2-3, with D tentatively TRBD2 (5 bases). This CDR3 spans 14 amino acids. Germline V gives CDR1 SGHRS, CDR2 YFSETQ. With 0 bases removed from V and 5 bases from J, the gap between germline ends came to 10 bases. The CDR3 region is CASSLGGREDTQYF. DNA for the CDR3: TGCGCCAGCAGCTTGGGAGGTCGGGAAGATACGCAGTATTTT.